The clone carrying this T cell receptor (beta chain) was seen ten or more times. Its antigen is not known. Noted time point: blood at routine non-recurrence follow-up after resection. Unsorted whole RNA from tumor, nontumor lung or frozen PBMC underwent sequencing. The CDR3 runs to 16 residues. Germline loops: CDR1 SGHAT, CDR2 FQNNGV. Trimming took 2 bases from V and 6 from J, leaving 18 bases between them. These data belong to a study of spatial heterogeneity in lung cancer. In the study overall: Consistently, beta-chain sequences turned up in larger numbers than alpha-chain sequences did. The average appearance count of each unique TCR and UMI combination in raw reads was more than eight.

Findings and caveats of the study: The study found ubiquitous expanded tumor TCRs in blood more at resection than follow-up.

TCRdb fed the 5' RACE reads into MiXCR, producing one record per CDR3 protein. The table has 25,000 to 30,000 distinct CDR3 sequences, around 5.8% seen once. The V and J genes are TRBV11-2 and TRBJ2-3; D remains unclear. This sample comprised PBMCs, obtained at follow-up. The clonotype was recovered from a male donor with early-stage non-small cell lung cancer. The CDR3 sequence: CASSLSRTPRVDTQYF. The CDR3 DNA reads as TGTGCCAGCAGCTTATCCCGGACGCCTCGCGTGGATACGCAGTATTTT. The variable domain in full, completed from reference TRBV11-2 and TRBJ2-3, reads EAGVAQSPRYKIIEKRQSVAFWCNPISGHATLYWYQQILGQGPKLLIQFQNNGVVDDSQLPKDRFSAERLKGVDSTLKIQPAKLEDSAVYLCASSLSRTPRVDTQYFGPGTRLTVL.